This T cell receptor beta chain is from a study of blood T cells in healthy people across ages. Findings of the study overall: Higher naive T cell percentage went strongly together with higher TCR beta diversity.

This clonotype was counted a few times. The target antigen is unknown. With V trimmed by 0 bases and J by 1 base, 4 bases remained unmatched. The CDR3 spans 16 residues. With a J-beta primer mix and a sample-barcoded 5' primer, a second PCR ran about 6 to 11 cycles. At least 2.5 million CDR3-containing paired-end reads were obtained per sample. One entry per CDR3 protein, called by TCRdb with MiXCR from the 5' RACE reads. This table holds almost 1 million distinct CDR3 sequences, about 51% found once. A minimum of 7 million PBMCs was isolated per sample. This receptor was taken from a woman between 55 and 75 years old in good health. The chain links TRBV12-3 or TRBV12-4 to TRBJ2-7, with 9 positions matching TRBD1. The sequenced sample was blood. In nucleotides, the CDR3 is TGTGCCAGCAGTTTAGCGGGGACAGGGACGTCCTACGAGCAGTACTTC. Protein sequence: CASSLAGTGTSYEQYF.